This paragraph reports one TCR beta chain. Its antigen is unknown. This sequence may be a read error, since a much larger clone differs from it by one base. Unique molecular identifiers featured in each of the TCR beta cDNA libraries. TCRdb itself ran the PCR reads through MiXCR, one entry per CDR3 protein. The sample lists about 160,000 distinct CDR3 sequences, roughly 34% occurring once. The data derive from a study of post-analysis software for immune sequencing data. Study context: As for disease course, relapsing-remitting, secondary progressive and progressive-relapsing multiple sclerosis were all included.

Whole-study results and caveats: Controls showed lower frequencies than patients for 4 or 5 TRBV segments, and TRBV5-6, TRBV5-1 and TRBV20-1 were among these. The normalized Chao1 diversity of multiple sclerosis patients was significantly lower than that of controls.

V shed 10 bases and J shed 7 bases, with 8 bases lying between them. This CDR3 has 10 residues. This chain connects TRBV12-3 or TRBV12-4 to TRBJ2-4; no definite D call. The receptor was isolated from a girl aged 5-17 years with multiple sclerosis. The material was blood, obtained after autologous hematopoietic stem cell transplantation. The CDR3 DNA reads as TGTGCCAACAGCTCCAACATTCAGTACTTC. Its protein is CANSSNIQYF.